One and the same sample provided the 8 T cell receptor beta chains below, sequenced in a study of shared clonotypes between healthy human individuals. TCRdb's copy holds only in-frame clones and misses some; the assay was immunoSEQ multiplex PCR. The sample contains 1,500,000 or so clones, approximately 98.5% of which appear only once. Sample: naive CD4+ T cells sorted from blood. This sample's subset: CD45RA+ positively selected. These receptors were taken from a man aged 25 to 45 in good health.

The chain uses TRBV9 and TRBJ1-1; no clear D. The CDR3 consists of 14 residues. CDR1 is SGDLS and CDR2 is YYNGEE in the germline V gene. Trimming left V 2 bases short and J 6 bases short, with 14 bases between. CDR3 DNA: TGTGCCAGCAGCGTGAGGCAGGTTGACGCTGAAGCTTTCTTT. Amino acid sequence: CASSVRQVDAEAFF.

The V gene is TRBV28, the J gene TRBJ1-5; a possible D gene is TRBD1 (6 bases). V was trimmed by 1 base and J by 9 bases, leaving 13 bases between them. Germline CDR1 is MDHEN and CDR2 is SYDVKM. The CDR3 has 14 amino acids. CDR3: CASSLLGGGLPQHF. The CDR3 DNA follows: TGTGCCAGCAGTTTATTAGGGGGGGGTCTGCCCCAGCATTTT.

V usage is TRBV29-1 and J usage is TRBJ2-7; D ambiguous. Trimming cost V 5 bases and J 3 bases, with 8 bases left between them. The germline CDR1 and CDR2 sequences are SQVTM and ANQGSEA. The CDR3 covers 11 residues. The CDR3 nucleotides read TGCAGCGTTCCCAAAGACTACGAGCAGTACTTC. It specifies CSVPKDYEQYF.

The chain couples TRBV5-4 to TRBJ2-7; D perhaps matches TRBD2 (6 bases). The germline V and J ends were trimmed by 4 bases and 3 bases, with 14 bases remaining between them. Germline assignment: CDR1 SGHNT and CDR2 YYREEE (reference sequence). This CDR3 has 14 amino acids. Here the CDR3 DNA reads TGTGCCAGCAGCAGAAGGGACTCCTTCTACGAGCAGTACTTC. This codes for CASSRRDSFYEQYF.

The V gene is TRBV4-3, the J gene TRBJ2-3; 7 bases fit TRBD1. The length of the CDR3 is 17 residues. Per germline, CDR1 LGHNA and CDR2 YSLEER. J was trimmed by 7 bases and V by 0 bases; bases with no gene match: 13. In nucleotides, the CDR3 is TGCGCCAGCAGCCAAGATCCGCCGGGACAGACCCTCCATACGCAGTATTTT. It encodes CASSQDPPGQTLHTQYF.

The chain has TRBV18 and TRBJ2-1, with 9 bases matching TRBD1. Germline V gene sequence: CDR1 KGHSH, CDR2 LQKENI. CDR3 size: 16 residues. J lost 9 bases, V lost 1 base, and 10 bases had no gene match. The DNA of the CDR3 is TGTGCCAGCTCACCACTGACCGGGACAGGGTCGAGTGAGCAGTTCTTC. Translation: CASSPLTGTGSSEQFF.

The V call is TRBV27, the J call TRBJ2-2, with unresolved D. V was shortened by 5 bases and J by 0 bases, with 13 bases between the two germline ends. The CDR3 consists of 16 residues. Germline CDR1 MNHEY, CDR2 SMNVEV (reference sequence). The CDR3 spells CASSTSALSNTGELFF. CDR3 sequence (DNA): TGTGCCAGCAGTACCTCCGCGCTCTCGAACACCGGGGAGCTGTTTTTT.

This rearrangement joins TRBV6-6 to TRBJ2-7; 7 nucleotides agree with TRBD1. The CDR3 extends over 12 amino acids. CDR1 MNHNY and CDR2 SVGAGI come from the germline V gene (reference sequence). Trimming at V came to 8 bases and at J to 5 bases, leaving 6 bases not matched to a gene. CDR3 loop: CASGLTGNEQYF. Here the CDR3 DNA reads TGTGCCAGCGGCTTGACAGGGAACGAGCAGTACTTC.